The present TCR beta chain was sequenced within a study of T cells after yellow fever vaccination. This clonotype was seen many times. Looked up from germline, CDR1 is SGHRS and CDR2 is YFSETQ. The CDR3 covers 16 residues. V shed 4 bases, J shed 1 base, and the junction held 6 bases outside the gene matches. TCRdb called the 5' RACE reads again in MiXCR, with one record for every CDR3 protein. The sample holds roughly 310,000 distinct CDR3 sequences, roughly 4% seen once. The clonotype comes from a man aged 18 to 35 who received the YFV17D yellow fever vaccine. The rearrangement links TRBV5-1 to TRBJ2-3; 10 bases agree with TRBD2. The material sequenced was PBMCs, taken on the day of the yellow fever booster vaccination. DNA for the CDR3: TGCGCCAGCAGCCCCTCAACTAGCGGGGGCACAGATACGCAGTATTTT. Encoded protein: CASSPSTSGGTDTQYF.